This TCR beta chain emerged from a study of shared clonotypes between healthy human individuals (dated by TCRdb to the early 2020s). Turning to the overall study: The cohort included three men and a couple of women between 18 and 49 years of age. For each donor, CD4 naive and CD4 memory were each run on three plates, CD8 naive on two plates, and CD8 memory on one plate. To estimate repertoire size and how much clonotypes are shared between individuals, the study performed deep sequencing of blood TCR repertoires from a few healthy adults. To increase sequencing depth and limit assay-specific biases, different laboratories used diverse techniques to prepare libraries and sequence TCR repertoires. Between about 0.85 and 9.5 billion PBMCs per donor were obtained by leukapheresis. The investigation overall reported the following: Only blood was sampled, and tissue TCR repertoires likely differ from those in blood. Incomplete sequencing was indicated by rarefaction of sorted-subset datasets, despite the large sequencing depth. The genetic and exposure-history diversity represented was limited by the small number of donors. Higher generation probabilities were observed for clonotypes shared by all four sorted-subset donors than for non-shared clonotypes. Larger estimated clonotype richness was generally found for naive subsets than for memory subsets. Across several donors, approximately 5% of naive CD4, approximately 4% of naive CD8, around 2.5% of memory CD4, and about 0.4% of memory CD8 clonotypes were shared. Pairwise subsampling indicated that sequencing depth was expected to affect the degree of clonotype sharing among donors.

The donors were healthy, HIV-negative adults who had no recently reported acute infections or vaccinations. Only Caucasian adults living in Nashville, Tennessee, USA were represented among the donors. CD8 memory samples were composed of magnetically selected CD45RO+ cells combined with CCR7-negative CD45RA+ effector memory (TemRA) cells. Blood was obtained by leukapheresis, after which PBMCs were separated by Ficoll-Histopaque density gradient centrifugation and cryopreserved in liquid nitrogen vapor phase. Purity and quantity of every magnetically sorted T cell population were checked by analytical flow cytometry. From each sorted fraction, genomic DNA was isolated and quantified by UV absorbance on a Nanodrop 2000c. TCR CDR3 regions were amplified from genomic DNA by multiplex PCR using the deep immunoSEQ assay. For each cell subset, the extracted genomic DNA was distributed evenly across all wells of several immunoSEQ 96-well plates, and each plate served as one replicate. For sorted subsets, roughly 200 ng of genomic DNA, equivalent to roughly 33,000 T cell genomes, went into each replicate PCR. Purified libraries were quantified with a Qubit 3.0 fluorometer, sized on a Bioanalyzer 2100, and re-quantified with the KAPA Library Quantification kit. Each immunoSEQ 96-well plate was sequenced on its own single-read 150-cycle Illumina NextSeq 550 flow cell. Per the original workflow: Because only junctional sequences without quality scores were contained in the immunoSEQ output, filtering matching that applied to full-length reads could not be performed. To assign V/J genes and CDR3, sequences were annotated against IMGT germline references using PyIR, a Python wrapper for IgBLAST v1.9. Any read was removed if the V/J assignment was weak (E-value above 1e-6), the CDR3 was missing, or the read contained stop codons, out-of-frame junctions, or ambiguous translated residues. V3J clonotypes were defined as sequences sharing the same inferred V gene, J gene, and CDR3 amino acid sequence. Percentage overlap between repertoires was calculated by dividing the number of shared unique clonotypes by the size of the smaller repertoire. Three approaches were used to assess repertoire richness: RTK rarefaction, the Chao1 estimator, and Recon v2.1 estimates of unobserved clonotypes. For all TCRbeta clonotypes obtained by the gDNA method from several donors, generation probabilities were computed with OLGA. Entries here come from immuneACCESS through TCRdb and include only in-frame sequences with V and J called. Some clones fail to appear in such tables; in the studies checked, an unresolved V gene covers under half of the shortfall, and the cause of the remainder is unknown. That table gives V, J and clone size, and the DNA gave D and trimming. A total of hundreds of thousands of clones appear in this sample, around nine tenths of them only once. Of the sample, about 17% is held by the ten largest clones.

Reading the germline V gene (reference sequence) gives CDR1 SGHKS and CDR2 YYEKEE. The trim is 0 bases for V and 1 base for J, with a gap of 14 bases between the germline ends. From cysteine to phenylalanine, the CDR3 is 17 amino acids long. CDR3 DNA only is kept here, 51 bases in frame from base 1. On this clone: Its antigen is still unknown. It has no much larger one-base neighbor in the sample; base qualities were not kept.

The chain links TRBV5-5 with TRBJ1-5, with the D gene too uncertain to name. Sequenced input: memory CD8+ T cells sorted from blood. Per the publication, the cell subset or site label means: CD45RO+ cells pooled with CCR7-negative TemRA cells. This clonotype was obtained from a man aged 18 to 30 in good health. The CDR3 protein is CASSLGPLGMSNQPQHF. The sequenced DNA is TGTGCCAGCAGCTTGGGCCCCTTAGGGATGAGCAATCAGCCCCAGCATTTT. The reference TRBV5-5 and TRBJ1-5 proteins fill in what lies around the CDR3, so the full variable domain reads DAGVTQSPTHLIKTRGQQVTLRCSPISGHKSVSWYQQVLGQGPQFIFQYYEKEERGRGNFPDRFSARQFPNYSSELNVNALLLGDSALYLCASSLGPLGMSNQPQHFGDGTRLSIL.